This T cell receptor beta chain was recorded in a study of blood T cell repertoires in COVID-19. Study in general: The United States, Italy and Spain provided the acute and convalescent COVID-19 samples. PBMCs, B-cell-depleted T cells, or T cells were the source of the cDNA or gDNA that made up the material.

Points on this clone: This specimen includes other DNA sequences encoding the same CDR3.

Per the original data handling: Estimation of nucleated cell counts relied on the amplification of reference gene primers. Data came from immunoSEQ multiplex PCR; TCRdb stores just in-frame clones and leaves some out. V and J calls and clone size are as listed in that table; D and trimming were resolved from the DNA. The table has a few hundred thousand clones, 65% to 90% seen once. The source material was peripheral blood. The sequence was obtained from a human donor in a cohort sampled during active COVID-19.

CDR3 bases: TGTGCCAGCAGCTTAACTAGCGGGGGTTTGGGGACAGATACGCAGTATTTT. It encodes CASSLTSGGLGTDTQYF. V is TRBV5-5 and J is TRBJ2-3, with TRBD2 identical over 11 bases. The trim removed 2 bases at V and 3 bases at J, leaving 8 bases unmatched. Germline V gives CDR1 SGHKS, CDR2 YYEKEE (reference sequence). The CDR3 is 17 amino acids. The full variable domain, rest sourced from reference TRBV5-5 and TRBJ2-3, is DAGVTQSPTHLIKTRGQQVTLRCSPISGHKSVSWYQQVLGQGPQFIFQYYEKEERGRGNFPDRFSARQFPNYSSELNVNALLLGDSALYLCASSLTSGGLGTDTQYFGPGTRLTVL.